This is a list of T cell receptor beta chains from one sample in a study of blood T cells in healthy people across ages. MiXCR, applied by TCRdb to the 5' RACE reads, yields one record per CDR3 protein. In the table there are some 1.8 million distinct CDR3 sequences, roughly two fifths of which are singletons. Sample: blood. All receptors come from a human donor in good health. CDR3s include the opening cysteine and the closing phenylalanine or tryptophan.

v_gene | CDR3aa
TRBV29-1 | CSPPAGGLAKNIQYF
TRBV6-6 | CASSYGDVWVENIQYF
TRBV7-2 | CASSLDPSKKNYGYTF
TRBV3-1 | CASSQTGVPYGYTF
TRBV27 | CASSLTSDTIIYEQYF
TRBV20-1 | CSARWGGPDTQYF
TRBV20-1 | CSAQYGTGISEQFF
TRBV3-1 | CASSLRPWGANVLTF
TRBV6-1 | CASSDSYPDTQYF
TRBV20-1 | CSASLAGANTGELFF
TRBV20-1 | CSASRISGGEDEQFF
TRBV12-3/TRBV12-4 | CASRTDHSYEQYF
TRBV6-2/TRBV6-3 | CATATDGTPDTQYF
TRBV12-3/TRBV12-4 | CASSLGTLFSQGTARYNEQFF
TRBV7-2 | CASSLFGTADTQYF
TRBV7-2 | CASSRRAVGCEQYF
TRBV6-5 | CASSLPRNREGNSPLHF
TRBV7-2 | CASSSHETGGNNEQFF
TRBV24-1 | CATSDPRPGLAGGPNTQYF
TRBV6-5 | CASSYSIRGYGYTF
TRBV7-6 | CASSLMTPGFSAEQFF
TRBV18 | CASSPTWGQVTDTQYF
TRBV5-1 | CASSLDRGLPDTQYF
TRBV11-2 | CASGPEIGAFF
TRBV29-1 | CSVENREGGMNYGYTF
TRBV20-1 | CSLSGLAGGRAGGYNEQFF
TRBV5-1 | CASSLDRPGAPPLHF
TRBV5-1 | CASREGPSYEQYF
TRBV10-3 | CAIRQAGALSTDTQYF
TRBV29-1 | CSVEEPGQGRNEQFF
TRBV6-5 | CASSYRGGSPPHF
TRBV7-2 | CASSRGGRTDTQYF
TRBV7-2 | CASIPDWDRVLEEQYF
TRBV18 | CASSPLNRIYEQYF
TRBV25-1 | CASNPTGFSEAFF
TRBV6-1 | CASSDLETQYF
TRBV19 | CASSIIKGTGAYEQYF
TRBV7-6 | CASSLGHTRANCNEQFF
TRBV7-2 | CASSYRTSGGYEQYF
TRBV29-1 | CSVLTADTYNEQFF
TRBV12-3/TRBV12-4 | CASSNHRVAYEQYF